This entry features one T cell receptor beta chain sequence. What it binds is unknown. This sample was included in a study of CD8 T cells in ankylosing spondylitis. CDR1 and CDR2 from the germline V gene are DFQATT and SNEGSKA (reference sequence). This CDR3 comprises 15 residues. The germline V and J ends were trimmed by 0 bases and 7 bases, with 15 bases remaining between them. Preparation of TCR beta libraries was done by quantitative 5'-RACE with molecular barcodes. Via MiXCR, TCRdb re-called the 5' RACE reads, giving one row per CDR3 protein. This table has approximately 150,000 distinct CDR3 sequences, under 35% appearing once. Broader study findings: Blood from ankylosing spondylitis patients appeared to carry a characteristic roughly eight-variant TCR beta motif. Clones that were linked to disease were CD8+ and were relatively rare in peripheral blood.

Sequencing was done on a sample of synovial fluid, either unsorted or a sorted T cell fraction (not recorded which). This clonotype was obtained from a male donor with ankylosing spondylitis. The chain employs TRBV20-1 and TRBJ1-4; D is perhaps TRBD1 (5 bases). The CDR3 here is CSARETLRGSEKLFF. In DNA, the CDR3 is TGCAGTGCTAGAGAGACCCTCCGGGGGAGTGAAAAACTGTTTTTT.